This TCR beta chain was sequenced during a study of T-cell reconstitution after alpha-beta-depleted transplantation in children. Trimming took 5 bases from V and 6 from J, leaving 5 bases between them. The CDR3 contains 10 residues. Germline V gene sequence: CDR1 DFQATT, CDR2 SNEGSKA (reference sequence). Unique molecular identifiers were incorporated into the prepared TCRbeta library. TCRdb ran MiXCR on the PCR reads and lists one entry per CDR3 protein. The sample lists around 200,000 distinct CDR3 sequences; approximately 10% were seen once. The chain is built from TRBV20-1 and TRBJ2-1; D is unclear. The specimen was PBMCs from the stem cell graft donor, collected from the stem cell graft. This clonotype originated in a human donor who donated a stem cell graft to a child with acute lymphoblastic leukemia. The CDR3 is CSAQSNEQFF. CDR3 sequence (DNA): TGCAGTGCTCAGTCCAATGAGCAGTTCTTC.